Listed below are T cell receptor beta chains from one sample, sequenced in a study of vaccination and CD4 T cells after COVID-19. TCRdb re-called the PCR reads through MiXCR, storing one row per CDR3 protein. Of more than 9,500 distinct CDR3 sequences listed, 60% are singletons. For these receptors, no antigen is known. The source material was CD4+ T cells from blood, cultured in vitro. The receptors originated from a human donor who had recovered from COVID-19. CDR3s include the opening cysteine and the closing phenylalanine or tryptophan. The order of the fields is J gene, CDR3 length, V gene, D gene, clone size, CDR3 DNA, CDR3 protein. The D gene is left open where the match is weak. Expanded clones get a size class; other rows say once, few or many, or leave the size out.

TRBJ2-1 13 TRBV6-5 NA NA TGTGCCAGCAGCTTACTGGTCGGGGGATCGCAGTTCTTC CASSLLVGGSQFF
TRBJ2-5 16 TRBV7-6 TRBD1 NA TGTGCCAGCAGCGTCCCGGGACAGGGGTGGCGAGAGACCCAGTACTTC CASSVPGQGWRETQYF
TRBJ1-1 14 TRBV2 TRBD1 NA TGTGCCAGCAGTGTACAGGGGGGAAACACTGAAGCTTTCTTT CASSVQGGNTEAFF
TRBJ2-7 16 TRBV4-1 TRBD1 NA TGCGCCAGCAGCCAAGATTCTTTGGGACAGAGACGAGAGCAGTACTTC CASSQDSLGQRREQYF
TRBJ2-2 13 TRBV2 NA NA TGTGCCAGCAGGTGGGCAGAAACCGGGGAGCTGTTTTTT CASRWAETGELFF
TRBJ2-7 14 TRBV6-1 TRBD1 few TGTGCCAGCAGAACCGGGACAGGGTCCCACGAGCAGTACTTC CASRTGTGSHEQYF
TRBJ2-3 13 TRBV29-1 NA NA TGCAGCGTTGTATTGGGGAGGACAGATACGCAGTATTTT CSVVLGRTDTQYF
TRBJ2-7 16 TRBV7-2 TRBD2 NA TGTGCCAGCAGCTTAGGGGTAGCGGGGACGGTTTGGGAGCAGTACTTC CASSLGVAGTVWEQYF
TRBJ1-2 13 TRBV28 NA NA TGTGCCAGCAGTTTTCCAGCGATCCGTGGCTACACCTTC CASSFPAIRGYTF
TRBJ2-1 17 TRBV10-1 TRBD2 NA TGCGCCAGCAATGGGACTAGCGGGAGAGATTGTTACAATGAGCAGTTCTTC CASNGTSGRDCYNEQFF
TRBJ1-6 17 TRBV6-1 TRBD1 NA TGTGCCAGCAGTGAAGAAGACAGGGGGTTTTCTAATTCACCCCTCCACTTT CASSEEDRGFSNSPLHF
TRBJ2-1 11 TRBV20-1 NA few TGCAGTGCTAGGACGTACAATGAGCAGTTCTTC CSARTYNEQFF
TRBJ2-3 15 TRBV20-1 TRBD2 NA TGCAGTGCCTCTAGCGGGGCGCATCCCGCAGATACGCAGTATTTT CSASSGAHPADTQYF
TRBJ2-7 14 TRBV6-1 TRBD1 NA TGTGCCAGCAGAAGGACAGGGGCTCTCCACGAGCAGTACTTC CASRRTGALHEQYF
TRBJ2-1 15 TRBV7-9 NA NA TGTGCCAGCAGCTACACAACCTGGGCCTACAATGAGCAGTTCTTC CASSYTTWAYNEQFF
TRBJ1-2 16 TRBV6-1 NA few TGTGCCAGCAGTGAAGGGCTGGGGGGCGTCTCTTATGGCTACACCTTC CASSEGLGGVSYGYTF